Each of the 16 T cell receptor beta chains below was sequenced from the same sample in a study of CD8+ T cells in alopecia areata. Extracted RNA was reverse transcribed into cDNA, the sequencing template. Profiled with immunoSEQ multiplex PCR; TCRdb holds only in-frame clones, not every one. The sample consists of a few thousand clones, roughly 72% of them appearing once. Treatment defined: oral pan-JAK inhibitor, 5-10 mg twice daily. Alopecia areata patients provided lesional scalp punch biopsies and peripheral blood, both collected for the study. The sequencing used skin, collected at week 24, from a patient treated with tofacitinib. The receptors originated from a human donor with alopecia areata.

The V gene is TRBV10-3, the J gene TRBJ2-2, with TRBD2 matching over 13 bases. The ends lost 10 bases at V and 3 bases at J; junction bases unmatched: 14. CDR3 length equals 18 residues. Germline-derived CDR1 and CDR2 are ENHRY and SYGVKD. The CDR3 sequence: CATSPRTSGGADTGELFF. DNA for the CDR3: TGTGCCACCTCTCCGAGAACTAGCGGGGGGGCCGACACCGGGGAGCTGTTTTTT.

The chain uses TRBV27 and TRBJ2-7; 7 nucleotides match TRBD1. CDR3 length: 13 residues. The V segment lost 2 bases and the J segment 6 bases; nucleotides outside the gene matches: 4. Germline V gene data show CDR1 as MNHEY and CDR2 as SMNVEV (reference sequence). The CDR3 region has the DNA TGTGCCAGCAGTTTACGGGCAGGGGGCGAGCAGTACTTC. It encodes CASSLRAGGEQYF.

This chain uses TRBV14 with TRBJ2-7, with D uncertain. V lost 6 bases and J 4 bases, leaving 16 bases between the germline ends. Germline CDR1 SGHDN, CDR2 FVKESK. This CDR3 region has 14 residues. The CDR3 loop reads CASSPWPLDYEQYF. CDR3 sequence (DNA): TGTGCCAGCAGTCCTTGGCCCCTCGATTACGAGCAGTACTTC.

The J gene is TRBJ2-6, the V gene TRBV6-5; D is ambiguous. The CDR3 spans 14 residues. Germline V gene lookup returns CDR1 MNHEY and CDR2 SVGAGI. V lost 4 bases to trimming and J lost 2 bases, with 6 bases between them. The CDR3 region is CASSSSTGANVLTF. CDR3 nucleotides: TGTGCCAGCAGTTCCAGTACTGGGGCCAACGTCCTGACTTTC.

This clone was found once. The rearrangement joins TRBV29-1 to TRBJ2-1; TRBD2 agrees at 9 bases. The CDR3 sequence is 14 residues long. Looked up from germline, CDR1 is SQVTM and CDR2 is ANQGSEA. Losses at the gene ends were 2 bases for V and 12 bases for J; bases not matched to a gene: 11. The CDR3 DNA reads as TGCAGCGTTGAAAAGCGGGGGGCCACCGGGGGGCAGTTCTTC. Its protein product is CSVEKRGATGGQFF.

This chain connects TRBV11-2 to TRBJ2-3; the match to TRBD2 covers 10 bases. The CDR3 has 15 amino acids. J was trimmed by 8 bases and V by 6 bases; bases with no gene match: 11. Germline lookup yields CDR1 SGHAT and CDR2 FQNNGV. CDR3 bases: TGTGCCAGCAGGCCCGTGGGTAGCGGGGGGCCTACGCAGTATTTT. Protein sequence: CASRPVGSGGPTQYF.

This clone was seen once. The V and J genes are TRBV11-2 and TRBJ2-2; D is perhaps TRBD2 (6 bases). This CDR3 region has 15 residues. V dropped 4 bases and J dropped 0 bases, with 9 bases sitting between them. The germline CDR1 and CDR2 sequences are SGHAT and FQNNGV. In DNA form, the CDR3 reads TGTGCCAGCAGCTCTAGGGACTCGAACACCGGGGAGCTGTTTTTT. Residues: CASSSRDSNTGELFF.

In this sample, this clone turned up a few times. The chain links TRBV5-6 to TRBJ1-1; no clear D. V shed 4 bases and J shed 3 bases, with 13 bases lying between them. The CDR3 has 14 amino acids. The germline CDR1 and CDR2 sequences are SGHDT and YYEEEE. This chain's CDR3 is CASSLSFLDTEAFF. Written as DNA, the CDR3 is TGTGCCAGCAGCCTATCGTTCCTAGACACTGAAGCTTTCTTT.

V is TRBV19 and J is TRBJ2-4; D remains ambiguous. CDR3 length: 13 residues. V dropped 5 bases and J dropped 5 bases, with 10 bases sitting between them. Germline V gene lookup returns CDR1 LNHDA and CDR2 SQIVND (reference sequence). CDR3 sequence reads: CASSGDTQNIQYF. The CDR3, as DNA: TGTGCCAGTAGTGGCGACACGCAAAACATTCAGTACTTC.

DNA for the CDR3: TGTGCCAGCAGCTTAGAAGGGTTCTCTGGAAACACCATATATTTT. This codes for CASSLEGFSGNTIYF. The V and J genes are TRBV7-8 and TRBJ1-3; D call uncertain. Trimming pared 1 base from V and 0 bases from J, leaving 7 bases between. The germline CDR1 and CDR2 sequences are SGHVS and FQNEAQ. The CDR3 covers 15 residues.

The chain has TRBV18 and TRBJ2-3; perhaps TRBD2 as D (6 bases). Germline-derived CDR1 and CDR2 are KGHSH and LQKENI. The CDR3 contains 14 residues. V was clipped by 2 bases and J by 3 bases, with 9 bases between them. The CDR3 coding sequence is TGTGCCAGCTCACCAACGCGGGGAACAGATACGCAGTATTTT. Its protein product is CASSPTRGTDTQYF.

The chain recombines TRBV20-1 with TRBJ1-1; D is perhaps TRBD1 (6 bases). There are 11 residues in the CDR3. From germline, CDR1 is DFQATT and CDR2 SNEGSKA (reference sequence). CDR3: CRCDRQTEAFF. In nucleotides, the CDR3 is TGCAGATGCGACAGGCAAACTGAAGCTTTCTTT.

Worth noting for this clone: At the DNA level, this CDR3 is encoded by other sequences in the same sample as well. The CDR3 region has the DNA TGCGCCAGCAGTGAGTCTCCAGGAAATAGCAATCAGCCCCAGCATTTT. Residues: CASSESPGNSNQPQHF. V usage is TRBV10-2 and J usage is TRBJ1-5; no reliable D call. The CDR3 has 16 residues. V was shortened by 0 bases and J by 0 bases, with 9 bases between the two germline ends. In germline, CDR1 is WSHSY, CDR2 SAAADI.

The sample holds a few counts of this clone. The chain recombines TRBV12-5 with TRBJ1-5; TRBD1 matches at 10 bases. This CDR3 has 13 residues. J was trimmed by 6 bases and V by 4 bases; bases with no gene match: 0. Germline V lookup: CDR1 LGHNT, CDR2 FRNRAP. CDR3 nucleotides: TGTGCTAGTGGTTGGACAGGGGGTCAGCCCCAGCATTTT. This encodes CASGWTGGQPQHF.

To note about this clone: Sequence at one end of the junction differs from germline and may be a read error. The chain links TRBV5-1 to TRBJ1-1; D remains ambiguous. CDR1 and CDR2 from the germline V gene are SGHRS and YFSETQ. The CDR3 runs 14 residues. Here the CDR3 reads CASSLMSSNTEASF. CDR3 bases: TGCGCCAGCAGCTTGATGTCCAGTAACACTGAAGCTTCCTTT.

The J gene is TRBJ2-1, the V gene TRBV10-3; 11 bases map to TRBD2. After removal of 2 bases from V and 9 bases from J, the junction contained 0 bases not matched to a gene. The CDR3 has 13 amino acids. Germline assignment: CDR1 ENHRY and CDR2 SYGVKD. The CDR3 DNA reads TGTGCCATCAGTGAGGGGACTAGCGGTGAGCAGTTCTTC. Translation: CAISEGTSGEQFF.